This T cell receptor beta chain originates from a study of identical twins. The CDR3 runs 13 residues. Trimming removed 2 bases at V and 6 bases at J, with 8 bases between. The germline gives CDR1 MDHEN, CDR2 SYDVKM. MiXCR, run by TCRdb on the 5' RACE reads, gives a single entry per CDR3 protein. The table records roughly 250,000 distinct CDR3 sequences, 5.5% to 7% of them present only once. These data were likewise used in another study, on yellow fever vaccine responses in identical twins.

The clonotype originates from a woman aged 18-29 years in good health. Material for sequencing was memory (CD45RO+) T cells sorted from blood. This chain joins TRBV28 and TRBJ2-1; D not certain. The CDR3 spells CASSLGWPNEQFF. CDR3 bases: TGTGCCAGCAGTTTAGGTTGGCCCAATGAGCAGTTCTTC.